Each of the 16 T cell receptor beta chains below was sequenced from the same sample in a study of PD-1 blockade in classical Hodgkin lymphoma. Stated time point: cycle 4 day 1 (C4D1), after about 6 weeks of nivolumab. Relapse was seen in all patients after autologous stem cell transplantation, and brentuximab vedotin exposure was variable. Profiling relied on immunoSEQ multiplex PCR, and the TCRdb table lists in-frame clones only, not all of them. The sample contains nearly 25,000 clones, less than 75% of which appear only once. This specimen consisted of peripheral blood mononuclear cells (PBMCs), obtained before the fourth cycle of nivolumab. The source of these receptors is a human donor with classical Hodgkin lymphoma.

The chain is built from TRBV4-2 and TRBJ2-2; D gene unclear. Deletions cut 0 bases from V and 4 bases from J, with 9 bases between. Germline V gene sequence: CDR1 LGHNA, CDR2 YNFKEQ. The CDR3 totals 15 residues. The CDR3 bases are TGTGCCAGCAGCCAAGATCGTTCAGGCACCGGGGAGCTGTTTTTT. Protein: CASSQDRSGTGELFF.

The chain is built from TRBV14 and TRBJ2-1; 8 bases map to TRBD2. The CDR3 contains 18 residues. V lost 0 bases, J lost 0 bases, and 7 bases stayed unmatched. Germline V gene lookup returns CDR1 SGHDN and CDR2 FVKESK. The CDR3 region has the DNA TGTGCCAGCAGCCAAGATGAGCGGGGGCCTCTCTCCTACAATGAGCAGTTCTTC. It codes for CASSQDERGPLSYNEQFF.

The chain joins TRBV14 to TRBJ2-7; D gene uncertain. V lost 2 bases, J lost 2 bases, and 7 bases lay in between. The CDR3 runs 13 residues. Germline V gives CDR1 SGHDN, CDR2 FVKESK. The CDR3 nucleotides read TGTGCCAGCAGCCAAAACCCGACCTACGAGCAGTACGTC. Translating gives CASSQNPTYEQYV.

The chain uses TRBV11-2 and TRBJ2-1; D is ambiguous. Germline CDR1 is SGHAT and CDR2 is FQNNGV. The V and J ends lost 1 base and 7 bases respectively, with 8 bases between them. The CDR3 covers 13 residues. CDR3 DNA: TGTGCCAGCAGCTTAGGTTGGGGAAATGAGCAGTTCTTC. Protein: CASSLGWGNEQFF. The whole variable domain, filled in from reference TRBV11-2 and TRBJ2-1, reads EAGVAQSPRYKIIEKRQSVAFWCNPISGHATLYWYQQILGQGPKLLIQFQNNGVVDDSQLPKDRFSAERLKGVDSTLKIQPAKLEDSAVYLCASSLGWGNEQFFGPGTRLTVL.

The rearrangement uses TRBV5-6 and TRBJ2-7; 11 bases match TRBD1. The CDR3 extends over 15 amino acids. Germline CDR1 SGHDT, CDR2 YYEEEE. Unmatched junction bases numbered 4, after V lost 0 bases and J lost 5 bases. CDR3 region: CASSLAGTGGDEQYF. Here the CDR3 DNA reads TGTGCCAGCAGCTTGGCCGGGACAGGGGGGGACGAGCAGTACTTC.

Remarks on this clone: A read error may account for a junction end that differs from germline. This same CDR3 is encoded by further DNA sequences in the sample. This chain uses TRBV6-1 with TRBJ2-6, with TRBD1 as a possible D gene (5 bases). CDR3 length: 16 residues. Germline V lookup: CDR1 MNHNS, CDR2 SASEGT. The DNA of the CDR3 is TGTGCCAGCAGTGTCCTGGGAAACTCTGGGGCCAACGTCCTGACCTTC. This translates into CASSVLGNSGANVLTF.

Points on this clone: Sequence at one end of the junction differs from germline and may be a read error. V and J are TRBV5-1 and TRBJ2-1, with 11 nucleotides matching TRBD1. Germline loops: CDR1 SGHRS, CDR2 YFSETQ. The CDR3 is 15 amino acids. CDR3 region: CASSLGTGGNNEQFF. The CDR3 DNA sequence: TGCGCCAGCAGTTTGGGGACAGGGGGGAACAATGAGCAGTTCTTC.

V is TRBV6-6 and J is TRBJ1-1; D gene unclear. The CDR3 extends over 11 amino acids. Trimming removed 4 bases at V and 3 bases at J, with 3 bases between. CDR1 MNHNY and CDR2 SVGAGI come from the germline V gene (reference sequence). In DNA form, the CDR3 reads TGTGCCAGCAGTTGTGACACTGAAGCTTTCTTT. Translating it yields CASSCDTEAFF.

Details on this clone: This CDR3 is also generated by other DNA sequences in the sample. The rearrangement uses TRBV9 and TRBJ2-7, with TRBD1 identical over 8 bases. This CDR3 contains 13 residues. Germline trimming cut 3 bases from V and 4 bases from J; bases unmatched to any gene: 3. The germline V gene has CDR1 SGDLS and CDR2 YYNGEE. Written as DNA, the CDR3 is TGTGCCAGCAGCGGTCAGGGGGCGTACGAGCAGTACTTC. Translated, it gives CASSGQGAYEQYF. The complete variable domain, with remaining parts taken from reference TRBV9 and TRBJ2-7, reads DSGVTQTPKHLITATGQRVTLRCSPRSGDLSVYWYQQSLDQGLQFLIQYYNGEERAKGNILERFSAQQFPDLHSELNLSSLELGDSALYFCASSGQGAYEQYFGPGTRLTVT.

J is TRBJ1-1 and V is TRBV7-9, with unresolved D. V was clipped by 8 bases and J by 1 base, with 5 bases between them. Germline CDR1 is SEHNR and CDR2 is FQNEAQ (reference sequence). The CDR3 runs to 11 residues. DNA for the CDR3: TGTGCCAGCTGGAGGAACACTGAAGCTTTCTTT. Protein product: CASWRNTEAFF.

The CDR3 DNA reads as TGCGCCAGCAGCTGGGGGGGCGGCGGCAATGAGCAGTTCTTC. Amino acids: CASSWGGGGNEQFF. The chain employs TRBV5-1 and TRBJ2-1, with D possibly being TRBD2 (7 bases). Trimming took off 3 bases at V and 6 bases at J, with 13 bases between the two ends. This CDR3 has 14 amino acids. Germline V gene lookup returns CDR1 SGHRS and CDR2 YFSETQ.

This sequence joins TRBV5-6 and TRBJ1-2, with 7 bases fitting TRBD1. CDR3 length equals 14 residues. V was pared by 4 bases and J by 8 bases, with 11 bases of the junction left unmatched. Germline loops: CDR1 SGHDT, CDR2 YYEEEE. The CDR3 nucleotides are TGTGCCAGCAGCATAGGGGGGGACAGTACCGGCTACACCTTC. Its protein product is CASSIGGDSTGYTF.

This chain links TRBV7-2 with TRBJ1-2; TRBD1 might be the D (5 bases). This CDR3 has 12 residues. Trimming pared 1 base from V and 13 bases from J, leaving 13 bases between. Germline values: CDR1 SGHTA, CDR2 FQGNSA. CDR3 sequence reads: CASSLVGAKSTF. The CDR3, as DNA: TGTGCCAGCAGCTTAGTCGGGGCCAAGAGCACCTTC.

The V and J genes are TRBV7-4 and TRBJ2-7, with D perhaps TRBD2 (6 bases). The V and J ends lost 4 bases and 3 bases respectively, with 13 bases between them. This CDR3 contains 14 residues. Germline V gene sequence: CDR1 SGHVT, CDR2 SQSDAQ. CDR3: CASSSTAGGYEQYF. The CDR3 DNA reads TGTGCCAGCAGCTCGACAGCGGGCGGCTACGAGCAGTACTTC.

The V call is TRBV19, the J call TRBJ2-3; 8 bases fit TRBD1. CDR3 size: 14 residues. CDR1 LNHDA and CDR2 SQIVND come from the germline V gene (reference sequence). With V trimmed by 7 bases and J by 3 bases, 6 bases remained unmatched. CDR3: CASTDRVGTDTQYF. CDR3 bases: TGTGCCAGTACGGACAGGGTTGGAACAGATACGCAGTATTTT.

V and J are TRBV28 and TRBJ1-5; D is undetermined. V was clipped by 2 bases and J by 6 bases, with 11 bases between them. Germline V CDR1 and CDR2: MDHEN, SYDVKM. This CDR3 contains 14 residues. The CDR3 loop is CASSLRERAQPQHF. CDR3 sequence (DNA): TGTGCCAGCAGTTTAAGGGAAAGGGCTCAGCCCCAGCATTTT.